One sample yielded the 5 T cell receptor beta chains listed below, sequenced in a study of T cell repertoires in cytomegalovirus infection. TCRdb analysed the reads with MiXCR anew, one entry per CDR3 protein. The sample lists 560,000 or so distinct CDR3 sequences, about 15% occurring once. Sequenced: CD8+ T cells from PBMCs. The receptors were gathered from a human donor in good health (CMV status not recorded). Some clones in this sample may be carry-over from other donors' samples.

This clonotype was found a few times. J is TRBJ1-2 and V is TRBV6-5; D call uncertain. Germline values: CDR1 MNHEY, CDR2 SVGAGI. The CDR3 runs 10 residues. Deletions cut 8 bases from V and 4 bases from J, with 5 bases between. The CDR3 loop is CASFGYGYTF. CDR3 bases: TGTGCCAGCTTCGGCTATGGCTACACCTTC.

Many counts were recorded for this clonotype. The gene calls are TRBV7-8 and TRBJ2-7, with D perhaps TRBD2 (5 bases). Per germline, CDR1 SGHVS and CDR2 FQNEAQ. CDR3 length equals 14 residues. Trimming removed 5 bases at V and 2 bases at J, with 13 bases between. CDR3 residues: CASSPTGVAYEQYF. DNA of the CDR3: TGTGCCAGCAGCCCCACCGGGGTGGCCTACGAGCAGTACTTC.

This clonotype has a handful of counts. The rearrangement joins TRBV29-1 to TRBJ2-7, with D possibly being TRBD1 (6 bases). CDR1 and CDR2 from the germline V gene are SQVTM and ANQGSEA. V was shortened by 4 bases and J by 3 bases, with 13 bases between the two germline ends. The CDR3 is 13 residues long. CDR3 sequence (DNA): TGCAGCGTTGCAACAGGGCCGCTCTACGAGCAGTACTTC. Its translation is CSVATGPLYEQYF.

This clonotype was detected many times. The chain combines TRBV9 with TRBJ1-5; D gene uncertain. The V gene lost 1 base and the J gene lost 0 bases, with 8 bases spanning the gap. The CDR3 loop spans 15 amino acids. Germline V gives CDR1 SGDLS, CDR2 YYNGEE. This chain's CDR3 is CASSVSDHSNQPQHF. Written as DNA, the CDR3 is TGTGCCAGCAGCGTATCAGACCATAGCAATCAGCCCCAGCATTTT.

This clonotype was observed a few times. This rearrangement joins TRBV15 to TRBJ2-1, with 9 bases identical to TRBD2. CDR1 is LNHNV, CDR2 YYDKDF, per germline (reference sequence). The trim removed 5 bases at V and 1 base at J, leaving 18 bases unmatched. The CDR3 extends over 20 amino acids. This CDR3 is CATSRLQGNSGSSSYNEQFF. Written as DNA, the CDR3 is TGTGCCACCAGCCGTCTCCAGGGGAATAGCGGGAGTTCGTCCTACAATGAGCAGTTCTTC. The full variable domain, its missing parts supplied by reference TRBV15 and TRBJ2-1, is DAMVIQNPRYQVTQFGKPVTLSCSQTLNHNVMYWYQQKSSQAPKLLFHYYDKDFNNEADTPDNFQSRRPNTSFCFLDIRSPGLGDTAMYLCATSRLQGNSGSSSYNEQFFGPGTRLTVL.